This T cell receptor (beta chain) is from a study of cytomegalovirus exposure and HLA in healthy donors. CDR3 size: 14 residues. CDR1 is MNHEY and CDR2 is SMNVEV in the germline V gene (reference sequence). With 0 bases removed from V and 5 bases from J, the gap between germline ends came to 10 bases. It was with 60 Vbeta and 13 Jbeta primers that the PCR ran. Repertoires were generated with immunoSEQ multiplex PCR, while TCRdb's copy carries only in-frame clones and drops some. The sample lists about 190,000 clones, more than 65% seen once, with approximately 3% in the top ten. The sample comprised PBMCs. The source of this sequence is a woman aged 25-40 years in good health and CMV-seropositive. The chain joins TRBV27 to TRBJ2-5; the D gene is possibly TRBD1 (5 bases). This chain's CDR3 is CASSLSTDMETQYF. The CDR3 DNA reads TGTGCCAGCAGTTTATCAACGGACATGGAGACCCAGTACTTC.